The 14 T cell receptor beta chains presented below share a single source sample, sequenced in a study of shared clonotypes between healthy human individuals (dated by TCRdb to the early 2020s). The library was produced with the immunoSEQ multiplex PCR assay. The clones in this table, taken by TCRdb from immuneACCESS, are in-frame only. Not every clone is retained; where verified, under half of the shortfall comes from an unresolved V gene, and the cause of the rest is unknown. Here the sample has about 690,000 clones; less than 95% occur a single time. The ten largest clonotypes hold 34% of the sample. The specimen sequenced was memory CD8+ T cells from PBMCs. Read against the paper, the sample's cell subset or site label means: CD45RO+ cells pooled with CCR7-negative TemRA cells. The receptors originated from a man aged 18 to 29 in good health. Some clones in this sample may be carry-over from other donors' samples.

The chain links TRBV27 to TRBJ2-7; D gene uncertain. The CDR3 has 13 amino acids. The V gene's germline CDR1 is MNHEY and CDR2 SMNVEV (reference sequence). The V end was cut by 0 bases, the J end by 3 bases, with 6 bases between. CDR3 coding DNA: TGTGCCAGCAGTTTATCGGTTTACTACGAGCAGTACTTC. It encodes CASSLSVYYEQYF.

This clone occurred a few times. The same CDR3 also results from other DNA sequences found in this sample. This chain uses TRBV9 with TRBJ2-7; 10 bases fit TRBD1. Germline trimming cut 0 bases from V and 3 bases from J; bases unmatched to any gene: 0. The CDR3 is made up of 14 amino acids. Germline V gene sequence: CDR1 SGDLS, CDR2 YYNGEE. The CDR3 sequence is CASSVGDRGYEQYF. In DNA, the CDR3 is TGTGCCAGCAGCGTAGGGGACAGGGGCTACGAGCAGTACTTC.

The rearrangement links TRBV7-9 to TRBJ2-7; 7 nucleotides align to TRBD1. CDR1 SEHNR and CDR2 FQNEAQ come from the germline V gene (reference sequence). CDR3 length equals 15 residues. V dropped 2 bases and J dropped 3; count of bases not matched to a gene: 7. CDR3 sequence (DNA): TGTGCCAGCAGCTTAATCGGGACAGAATACTACGAGCAGTACTTC. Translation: CASSLIGTEYYEQYF.

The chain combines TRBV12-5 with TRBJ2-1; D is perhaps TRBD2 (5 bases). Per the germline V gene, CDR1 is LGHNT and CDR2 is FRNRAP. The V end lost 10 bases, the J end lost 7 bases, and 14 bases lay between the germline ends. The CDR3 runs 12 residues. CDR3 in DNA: TGTGCTACCCGGTTCGGGGAAAATGAGCAGTTCTTC. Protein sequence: CATRFGENEQFF.

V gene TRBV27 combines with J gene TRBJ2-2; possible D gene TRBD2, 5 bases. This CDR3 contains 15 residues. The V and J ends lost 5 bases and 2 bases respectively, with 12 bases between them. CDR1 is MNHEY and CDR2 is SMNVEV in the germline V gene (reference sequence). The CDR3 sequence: CASSPYGLNTGELFF. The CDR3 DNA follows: TGTGCCAGCAGTCCCTACGGACTCAACACCGGGGAGCTGTTTTTT.

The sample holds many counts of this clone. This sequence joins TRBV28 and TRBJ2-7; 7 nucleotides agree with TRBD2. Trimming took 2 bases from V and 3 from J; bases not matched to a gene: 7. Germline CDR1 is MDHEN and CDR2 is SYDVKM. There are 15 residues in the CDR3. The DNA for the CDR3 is TGTGCCAGCAGTTTAAGGACTAGGGCGCACTACGAGCAGTACTTC. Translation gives CASSLRTRAHYEQYF.

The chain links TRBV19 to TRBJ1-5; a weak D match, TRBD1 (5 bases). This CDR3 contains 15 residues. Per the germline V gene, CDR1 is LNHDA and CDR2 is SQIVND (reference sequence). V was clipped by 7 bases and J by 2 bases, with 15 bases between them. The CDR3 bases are TGTGCCAGTAAAGGGGATCGGGAGGGCAATCAGCCCCAGCATTTT. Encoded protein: CASKGDREGNQPQHF.

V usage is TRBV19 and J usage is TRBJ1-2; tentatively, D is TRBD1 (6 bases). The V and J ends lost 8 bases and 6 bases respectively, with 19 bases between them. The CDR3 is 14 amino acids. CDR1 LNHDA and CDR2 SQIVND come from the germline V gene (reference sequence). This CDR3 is CASRNRDTPDGYTF. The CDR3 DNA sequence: TGTGCCAGTCGAAACCGGGACACACCCGATGGCTACACCTTC.

CDR3 nucleotides: TGTGCCAGCAGTGCCTACCGGTGGGGGGCGAGGGACACCATATATTTT. Amino acid sequence: CASSAYRWGARDTIYF. The genes are TRBV28 and TRBJ1-3; TRBD1 might be the D (6 bases). Trimming left V 5 bases short and J 8 bases short, with 22 bases between. The CDR3 runs 16 residues. CDR1 and CDR2 (germline): MDHEN, SYDVKM.

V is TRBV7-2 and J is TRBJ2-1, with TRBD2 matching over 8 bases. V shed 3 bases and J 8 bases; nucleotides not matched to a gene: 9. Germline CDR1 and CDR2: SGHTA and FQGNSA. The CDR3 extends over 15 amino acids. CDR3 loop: CASSFPISGIDEQFF. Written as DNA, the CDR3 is TGTGCCAGCAGCTTTCCTATTAGCGGGATTGATGAGCAGTTCTTC.

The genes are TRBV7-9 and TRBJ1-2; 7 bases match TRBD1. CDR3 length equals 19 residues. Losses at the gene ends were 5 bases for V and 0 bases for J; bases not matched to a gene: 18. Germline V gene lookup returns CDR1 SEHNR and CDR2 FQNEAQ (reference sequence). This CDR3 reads CASSQDPGTARAANYGYTF. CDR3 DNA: TGTGCCAGCAGCCAAGACCCCGGGACAGCAAGAGCAGCTAACTATGGCTACACCTTC.

The CDR3, as DNA: TGTGCCAGCAGCGTAGATAGCGGGAGCTACAATGAGCAGTTCTTC. This gives the protein CASSVDSGSYNEQFF. The chain combines TRBV9 with TRBJ2-1; 9 nucleotides line up with TRBD2. Trimming at V came to 0 bases and at J to 3 bases, leaving 1 base not matched to a gene. The CDR3 has 15 amino acids. CDR1 and CDR2 (germline): SGDLS, YYNGEE.

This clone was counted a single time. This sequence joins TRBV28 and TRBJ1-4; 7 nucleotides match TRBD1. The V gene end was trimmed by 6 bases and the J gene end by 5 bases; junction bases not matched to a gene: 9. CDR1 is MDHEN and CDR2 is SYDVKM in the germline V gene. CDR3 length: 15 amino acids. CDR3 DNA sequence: TGTGCCAGCAGGACCACGACAGGGATGAATGAAAAACTGTTTTTT. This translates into CASRTTTGMNEKLFF. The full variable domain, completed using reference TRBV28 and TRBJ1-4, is DVKVTQSSRYLVKRTGEKVFLECVQDMDHENMFWYRQDPGLGLRLIYFSYDVKMKEKGDIPEGYSVSREKKERFSLILESASTNQTSMYLCASRTTTGMNEKLFFGSGTQLSVL.

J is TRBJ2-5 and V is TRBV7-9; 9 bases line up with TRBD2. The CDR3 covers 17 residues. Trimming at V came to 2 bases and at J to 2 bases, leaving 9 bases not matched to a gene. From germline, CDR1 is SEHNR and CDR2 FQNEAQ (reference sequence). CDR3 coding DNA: TGTGCCAGCAGCTTACCTCTTATCAGCGGGAGGCAAGAGACCCAGTACTTC. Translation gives CASSLPLISGRQETQYF.